This TCR beta chain was observed in a study of blood T cell repertoires in COVID-19. Across the whole study: PBMCs, B-cell-depleted T cells, or T cells provided the cDNA or gDNA that made up the material.

CDR3 size: 14 residues. The V gene end was trimmed by 3 bases and the J gene end by 5 bases; junction bases not matched to a gene: 6. The V gene's germline CDR1 is SGDLS and CDR2 YYNGEE. Cohort placement rested on clinical history that participants reported themselves. In the study's own analysis: Using reference gene primer amplification, nucleated cell counts were estimated. Data came from immunoSEQ multiplex PCR; TCRdb stores just in-frame clones and leaves some out. V and J calls and clone size are those listed in that table; D and trimming were worked out from the DNA. The sample contains roughly 430,000 clones, 88% of which appear only once.

The chain combines TRBV9 with TRBJ2-3, with 7 nucleotides matching TRBD1. The TCR comes from a woman aged 40 to 50 with acute COVID-19. Sequenced sample: PBMCs or T cells enriched from blood (not recorded which). The CDR3 DNA follows: TGTGCCAGCAGCGACAGGGGTGAGATAGATACGCAGTATTTT. It translates to CASSDRGEIDTQYF.